This T cell receptor beta chain derives from a study of Graves' ophthalmopathy and Graves' hyperthyroidism. Whole-study findings and limits: Blood samples also showed most expanded thyroid clonotypes exceeding 0.001 frequency.

RNA served as the template for amplifying TCR beta CDR3 regions. The workflow started with a first-round RT-PCR run with HTBI primers and then moved on to a second-round multiplex PCR. TCRdb re-derived calls from the multiplex PCR reads in MiXCR, one entry per CDR3 protein. The table lists about 740,000 distinct CDR3 sequences, 40% of them singletons, with 44% in the top ten. Trimming took off 0 bases at V and 0 bases at J, with 6 bases between the two ends. Germline values: CDR1 LGHNA, CDR2 YNFKEQ. The CDR3 covers 14 residues. A remark on this clonotype: No antigen is known for it.

The chain couples TRBV4-2 to TRBJ2-7, with D hard to call. The sample comprised peripheral blood. The clonotype comes from an adult man with Graves' ophthalmopathy. The CDR3: CASSQEGSSYEQYF. CDR3 sequence (DNA): TGTGCCAGCAGCCAAGAAGGCAGCTCCTACGAGCAGTACTTC.